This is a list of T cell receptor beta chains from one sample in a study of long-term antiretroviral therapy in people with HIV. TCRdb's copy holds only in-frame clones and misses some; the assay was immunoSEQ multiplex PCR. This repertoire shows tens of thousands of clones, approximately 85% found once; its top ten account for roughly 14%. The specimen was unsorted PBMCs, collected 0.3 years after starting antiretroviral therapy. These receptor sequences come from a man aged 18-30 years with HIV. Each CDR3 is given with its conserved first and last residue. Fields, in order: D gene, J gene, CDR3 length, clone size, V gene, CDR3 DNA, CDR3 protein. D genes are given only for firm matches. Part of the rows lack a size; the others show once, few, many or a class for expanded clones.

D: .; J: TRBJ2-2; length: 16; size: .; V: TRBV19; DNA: TGTGCCAGTAGTGTACAGGCCACCGCGAACACCGGGGAGCTGTTTTTT; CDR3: CASSVQATANTGELFF
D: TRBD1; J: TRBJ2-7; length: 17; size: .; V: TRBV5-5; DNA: TGTGCCAGCAGCTTGGTATATGCCGGGACAGGGTTTTACGAGCAGTACTTC; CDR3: CASSLVYAGTGFYEQYF
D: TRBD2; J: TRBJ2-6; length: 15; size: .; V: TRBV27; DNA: TGTGCCAGCAGTTTGCGGGGGGCCGGGGCCAACGTCCTGACTTTC; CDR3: CASSLRGAGANVLTF
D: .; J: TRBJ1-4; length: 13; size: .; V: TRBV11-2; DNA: TGTGCCACCGTGGGGGCTACTAATGAAAAACTGTTTTTT; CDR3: CATVGATNEKLFF
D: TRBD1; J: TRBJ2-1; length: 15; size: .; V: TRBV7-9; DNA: TGTGCCAGCAGCTCCTGGGACAGGGAAGTCAATGAGCAGTTCTTC; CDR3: CASSSWDREVNEQFF
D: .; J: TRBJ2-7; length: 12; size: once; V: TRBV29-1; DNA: TGCAGCGTTGAGGGGGGCGTAGGCGAGCAGTACTTC; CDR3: CSVEGGVGEQYF
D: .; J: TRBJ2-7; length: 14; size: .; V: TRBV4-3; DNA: TGCGCCAGCAGCCCGAGTCAGGGGTTCTACGAGCAGTACTTC; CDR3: CASSPSQGFYEQYF
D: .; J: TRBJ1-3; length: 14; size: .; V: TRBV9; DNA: TGTGCCAGCAGCGTAGGTGGCGGTGGGAACACCATATATTTT; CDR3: CASSVGGGGNTIYF
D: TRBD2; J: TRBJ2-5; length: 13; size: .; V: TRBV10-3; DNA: TGTGCCACCGGAGCGGGGCGGAGGGAGACCCAGTACTTC; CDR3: CATGAGRRETQYF
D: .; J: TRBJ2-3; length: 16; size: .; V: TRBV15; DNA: TGTGCCACCAGCAGAGATTCGCTAGTAAGCACAGATACGCAGTATTTT; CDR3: CATSRDSLVSTDTQYF
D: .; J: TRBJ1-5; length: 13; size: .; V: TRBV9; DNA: TGTGCCAGCAGCGTAAACCGGGATCAGCCCCAGCATTTT; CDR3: CASSVNRDQPQHF
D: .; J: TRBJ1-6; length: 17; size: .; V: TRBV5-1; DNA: TGCGCCAGCAGCTTGGCGTGGGGCCAGGGCGATAATTCACCCCTCCACTTT; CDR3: CASSLAWGQGDNSPLHF
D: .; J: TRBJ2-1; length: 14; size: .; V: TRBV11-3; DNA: TGTGCCAGCGCACCTTCTAGCTCCTACAATGAGCAGTTCTTC; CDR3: CASAPSSSYNEQFF
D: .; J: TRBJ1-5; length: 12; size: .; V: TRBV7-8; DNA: TGTGCCAGCAGCTTAGCAGGTCAGCCCCAGCATTTT; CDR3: CASSLAGQPQHF
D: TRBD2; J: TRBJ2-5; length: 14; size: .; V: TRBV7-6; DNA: TGTGCCAGCAGCTTAGGGACTAGTCGAGAGACCCAGTACTTC; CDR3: CASSLGTSRETQYF
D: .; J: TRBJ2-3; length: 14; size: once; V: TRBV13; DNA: TGTGCCAGCAGCTCCGAGGCCTTCACAGATACGCAGTATTTT; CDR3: CASSSEAFTDTQYF
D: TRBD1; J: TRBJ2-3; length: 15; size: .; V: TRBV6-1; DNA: TGTGCCAGCAGTTCCGGGACAGGGGCCACAGATACGCAGTATTTT; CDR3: CASSSGTGATDTQYF
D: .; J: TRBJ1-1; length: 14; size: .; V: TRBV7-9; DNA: TGTGCCAGCAGCTCCTCCCCGGGCAACACTGAAGCTTTCTTT; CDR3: CASSSSPGNTEAFF
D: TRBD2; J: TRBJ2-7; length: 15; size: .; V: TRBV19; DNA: TGTGCCAGTAGCCCAGCGGGAGGACCTCTATCCGAGCAGTACTTC; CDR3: CASSPAGGPLSEQYF
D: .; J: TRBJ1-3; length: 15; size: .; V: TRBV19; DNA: TGTGCCAGTAGCTGGACGGGGGGTCCTGGAAACACCATATATTTT; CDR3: CASSWTGGPGNTIYF
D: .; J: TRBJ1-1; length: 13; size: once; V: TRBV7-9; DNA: TGTGCCAGCAGCTACTTTGAGGGCACTGAAGCTTTCTTT; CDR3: CASSYFEGTEAFF
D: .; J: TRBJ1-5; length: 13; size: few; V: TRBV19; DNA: TGTGCCAGTAGTATATTGGGGCTTCAGCCCCAGCATTTT; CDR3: CASSILGLQPQHF
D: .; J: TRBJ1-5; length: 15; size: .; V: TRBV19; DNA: TGTGCCAGTACCCCGTGGCAGGGTGGCAATCAGCCCCAGCATTTT; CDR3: CASTPWQGGNQPQHF
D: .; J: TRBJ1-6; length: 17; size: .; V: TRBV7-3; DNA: TGTGCCAGCAGCTCCCCTTTTTGGGGGGGCCCTAATTCACCCCTCCACTTT; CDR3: CASSSPFWGGPNSPLHF
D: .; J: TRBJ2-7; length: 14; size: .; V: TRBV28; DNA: TGTGCCAGCAGTTTGGGAGGGGGCATGGGTGAGCAGTACTTC; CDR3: CASSLGGGMGEQYF
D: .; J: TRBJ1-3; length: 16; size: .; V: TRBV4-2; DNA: TGTGCCAGCAGCCAAGTTCAGAGAGATGCCGGAAACACCATATATTTT; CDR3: CASSQVQRDAGNTIYF
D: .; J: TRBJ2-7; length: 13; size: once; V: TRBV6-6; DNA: TGTGCCAGCAGCCTAGCGCCTTTCTACGAGCAGTACTTC; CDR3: CASSLAPFYEQYF
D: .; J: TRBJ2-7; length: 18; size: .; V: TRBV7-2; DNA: TGTGCCAGCAGCTCAAGGGTACCGGTGGCAGGACGCCCTAGAGAGCAGTACTTC; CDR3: CASSSRVPVAGRPREQYF
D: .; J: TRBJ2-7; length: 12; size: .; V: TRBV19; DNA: TGTGCCAGCCGAGCGACCGGCTACGAGCAGTACTTC; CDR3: CASRATGYEQYF
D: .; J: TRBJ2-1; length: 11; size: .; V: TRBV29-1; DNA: TGCAGCGGTCGGATCTACAATGAGCAGTTCTTC; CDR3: CSGRIYNEQFF
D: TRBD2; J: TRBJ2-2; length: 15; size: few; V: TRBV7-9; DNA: TGTGCCAGCAGCTCGGGACTAGCAGAAACCGGGGAGCTGTTTTTT; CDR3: CASSSGLAETGELFF
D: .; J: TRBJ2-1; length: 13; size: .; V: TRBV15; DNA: TGTGCCACCAGCCTAATGGCCTACAATGAGCAGTTCTTC; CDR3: CATSLMAYNEQFF
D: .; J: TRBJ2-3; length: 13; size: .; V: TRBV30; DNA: TGTGCCTGGTCAAGACAGGACAGAGATACGCAGTATTTT; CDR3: CAWSRQDRDTQYF
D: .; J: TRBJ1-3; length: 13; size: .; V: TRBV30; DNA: TGTGCCTGGACCCGCAGAGGTATCAACACCATATATTTT; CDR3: CAWTRRGINTIYF
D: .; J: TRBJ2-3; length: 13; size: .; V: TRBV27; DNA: TGTGCCAGCAGCCGTATTGGAGGGGATACGCAGTATTTT; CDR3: CASSRIGGDTQYF